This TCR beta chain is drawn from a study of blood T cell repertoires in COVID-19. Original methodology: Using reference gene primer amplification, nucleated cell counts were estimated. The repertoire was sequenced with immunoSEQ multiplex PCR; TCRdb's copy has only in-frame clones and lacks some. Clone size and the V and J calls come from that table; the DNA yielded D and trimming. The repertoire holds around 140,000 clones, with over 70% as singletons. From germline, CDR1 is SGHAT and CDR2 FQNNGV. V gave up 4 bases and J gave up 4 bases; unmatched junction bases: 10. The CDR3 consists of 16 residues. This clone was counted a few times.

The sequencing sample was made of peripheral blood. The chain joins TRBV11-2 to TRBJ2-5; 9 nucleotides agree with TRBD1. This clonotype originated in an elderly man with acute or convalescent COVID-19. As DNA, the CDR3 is TGTGCCAGCAGCTCCCGGACACAGGGGGCGCGAGAGACCCAGTACTTC. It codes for CASSSRTQGARETQYF.